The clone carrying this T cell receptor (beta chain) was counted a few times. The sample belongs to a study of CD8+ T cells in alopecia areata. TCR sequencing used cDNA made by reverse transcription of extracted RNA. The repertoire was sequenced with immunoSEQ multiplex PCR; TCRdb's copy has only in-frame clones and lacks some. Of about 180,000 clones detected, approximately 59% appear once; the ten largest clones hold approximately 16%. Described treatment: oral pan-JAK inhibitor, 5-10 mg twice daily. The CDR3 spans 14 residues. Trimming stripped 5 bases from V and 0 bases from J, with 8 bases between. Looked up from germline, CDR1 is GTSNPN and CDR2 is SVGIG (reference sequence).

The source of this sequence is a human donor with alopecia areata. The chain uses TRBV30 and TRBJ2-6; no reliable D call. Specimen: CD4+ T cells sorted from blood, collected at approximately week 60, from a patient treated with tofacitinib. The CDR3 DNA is TGTGCCTGGGACCCGTACTCTGGGGCCAACGTCCTGACTTTC. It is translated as CAWDPYSGANVLTF.